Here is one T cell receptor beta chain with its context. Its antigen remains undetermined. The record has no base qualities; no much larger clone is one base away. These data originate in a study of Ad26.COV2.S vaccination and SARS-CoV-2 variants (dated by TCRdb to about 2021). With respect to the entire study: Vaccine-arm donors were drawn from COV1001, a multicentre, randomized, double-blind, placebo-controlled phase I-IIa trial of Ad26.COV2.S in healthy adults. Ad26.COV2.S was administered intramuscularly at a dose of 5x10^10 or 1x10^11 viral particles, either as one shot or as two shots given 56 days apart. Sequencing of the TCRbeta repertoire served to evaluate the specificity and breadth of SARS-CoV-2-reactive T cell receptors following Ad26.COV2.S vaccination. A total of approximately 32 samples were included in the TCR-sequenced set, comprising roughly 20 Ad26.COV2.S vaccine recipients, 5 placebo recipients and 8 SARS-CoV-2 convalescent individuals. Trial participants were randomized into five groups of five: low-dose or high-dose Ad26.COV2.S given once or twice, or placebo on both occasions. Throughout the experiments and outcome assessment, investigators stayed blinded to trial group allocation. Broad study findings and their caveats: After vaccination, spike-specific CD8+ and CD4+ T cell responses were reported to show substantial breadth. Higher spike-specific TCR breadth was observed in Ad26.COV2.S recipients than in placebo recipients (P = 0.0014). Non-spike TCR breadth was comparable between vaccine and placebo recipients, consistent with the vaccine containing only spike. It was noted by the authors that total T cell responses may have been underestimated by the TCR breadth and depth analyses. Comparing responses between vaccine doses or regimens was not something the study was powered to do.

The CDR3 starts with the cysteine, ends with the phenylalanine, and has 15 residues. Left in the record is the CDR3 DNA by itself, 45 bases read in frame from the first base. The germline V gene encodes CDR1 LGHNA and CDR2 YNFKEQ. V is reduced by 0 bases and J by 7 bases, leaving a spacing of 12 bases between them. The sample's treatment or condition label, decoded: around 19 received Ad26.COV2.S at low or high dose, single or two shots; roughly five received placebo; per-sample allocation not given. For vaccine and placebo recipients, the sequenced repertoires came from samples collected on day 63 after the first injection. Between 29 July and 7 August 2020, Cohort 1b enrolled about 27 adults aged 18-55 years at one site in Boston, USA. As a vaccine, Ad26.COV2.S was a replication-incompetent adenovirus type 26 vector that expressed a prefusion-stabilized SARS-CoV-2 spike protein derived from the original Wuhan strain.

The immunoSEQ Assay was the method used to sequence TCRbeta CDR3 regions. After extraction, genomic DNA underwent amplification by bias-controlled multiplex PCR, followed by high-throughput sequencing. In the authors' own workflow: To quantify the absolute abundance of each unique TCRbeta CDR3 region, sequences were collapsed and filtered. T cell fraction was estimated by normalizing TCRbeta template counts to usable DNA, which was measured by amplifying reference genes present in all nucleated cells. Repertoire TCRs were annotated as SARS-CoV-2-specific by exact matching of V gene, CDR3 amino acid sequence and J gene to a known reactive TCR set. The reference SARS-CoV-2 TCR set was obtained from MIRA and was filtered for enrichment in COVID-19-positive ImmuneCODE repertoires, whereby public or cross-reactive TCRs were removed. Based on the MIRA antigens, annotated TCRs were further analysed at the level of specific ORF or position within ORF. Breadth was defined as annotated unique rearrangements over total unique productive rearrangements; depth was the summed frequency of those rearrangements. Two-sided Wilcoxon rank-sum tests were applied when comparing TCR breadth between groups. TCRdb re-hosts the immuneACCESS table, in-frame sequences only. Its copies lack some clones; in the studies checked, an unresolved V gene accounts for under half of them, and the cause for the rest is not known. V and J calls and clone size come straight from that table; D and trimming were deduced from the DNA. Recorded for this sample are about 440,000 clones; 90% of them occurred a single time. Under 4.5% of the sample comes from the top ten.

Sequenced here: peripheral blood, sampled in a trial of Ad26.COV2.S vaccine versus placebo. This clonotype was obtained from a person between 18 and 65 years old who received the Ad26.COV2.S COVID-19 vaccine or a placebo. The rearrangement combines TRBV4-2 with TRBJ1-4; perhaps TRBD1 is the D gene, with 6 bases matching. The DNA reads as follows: TGTGCCAGCAGCCAAGAGAGCAGGGGATTTGAAAAACTGTTTTTT. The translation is CASSQESRGFEKLFF.